This T cell receptor beta chain stems from a study of spatial heterogeneity in lung cancer. Study information: Within raw reads, each unique TCR and UMI combination appeared on average more than ten times. Findings of the study overall: At tumor resection, ubiquitous expanded TCRs were detected in blood more often than later.

TCRdb re-called the 5' RACE reads with MiXCR, one entry per CDR3 protein. The sample lists approximately 92,000 distinct CDR3 sequences, 10% to 15% occurring once. This clonotype was observed a few times. As yet, its antigen is unknown. The CDR3 has 14 amino acids. CDR1 SEHNR and CDR2 FQNEAQ come from the germline V gene (reference sequence). V lost 7 bases and J 1 base, leaving 13 bases between the germline ends. Time point described: sample taken at primary tumor resection. Without sorting, whole RNA was sequenced from tumor, nontumor lung or frozen PBMC. Samples came from some 73 TRACERx patients with untreated early-stage lung cancer.

The rearrangement links TRBV7-9 to TRBJ1-1; TRBD1 is a possible D gene (5 bases). The sample here was PBMCs, taken at surgery. The sequence came from a male donor with early-stage non-small cell lung cancer. The CDR3 bases are TGTGCCAGCACCACAAGCGGGGGGAACACTGAAGCTTTCTTT. The encoded protein is CASTTSGGNTEAFF.